The source of this T cell receptor beta chain is a study of T cell responses to AZD1222 COVID-19 vaccine. With respect to this clone: Antigen unknown.

Profiled with immunoSEQ multiplex PCR; TCRdb holds only in-frame clones, not every one. Of 100,000 to 150,000 clones in the sample, around 85% were seen once. Study outcomes and limitations: Repertoire sampling occurred only after the peak T cell response. Once two AZD1222 doses were given, Spike-specific TCR breadth and depth went up. There were mostly white British donors and more females than males, and clonal diversity was possibly underestimated. The study found vaccine-associated CD4 TCRs spanning spike, dominant at 160-218 and 743-854.

Trimming left V 7 bases short and J 0 bases short, with 16 bases between. The germline gives CDR1 MNHEY, CDR2 SMNVEV (reference sequence). There are 16 residues in the CDR3. The source of this sequence is an adult in good health. The sequences come from peripheral blood, collected on day 0 of AZD1222 vaccination. The chain uses TRBV27 and TRBJ1-5; D might be TRBD1 (5 bases). The CDR3 nucleotides read TGTGCCAGCACCCCAGGGTGGGGGAATAGCAATCAGCCCCAGCATTTT. This translates into CASTPGWGNSNQPQHF.